Sequencing of this T cell receptor beta chain was carried out in a study of blood T cell repertoires in COVID-19. This CDR3 is built from 16 residues. Germline-derived CDR1 and CDR2 are SGHAT and FQNNGV. Individuals drawn from around 25 US areas were about 18 to 95 years old. Grouping used clinical history reported by participants in a survey and questionnaire. Recovered status in Cohort 3 required two negative PCRs, clearance, or symptom resolution. A remark on this clone: The germline gene is not matched at one end of the junction; a read error may be the cause.

Source study methods: The authors estimated nucleated cell counts from reference gene primer amplification. The table came from immunoSEQ multiplex PCR; TCRdb's copy has only in-frame clones and leaves some out. The V and J calls and clone size were taken over from that table, and D and trimming were inferred from the DNA. The table lists 60,000 to 70,000 clones, around 90% of them singletons, with about 9.4% in the top ten. The sample taken for sequencing was PBMCs or T cells enriched from blood (not recorded which). This clonotype was sampled from a woman aged 40 to 50 who had recovered from COVID-19. The rearrangement uses TRBV11-2 and TRBJ2-5; 11 bases map to TRBD2. CDR3 amino acids: CASSLAVWSSSGGLDF. CDR3 DNA sequence: TGTGCCAGCAGCTTAGCTGTTTGGTCGTCTAGCGGGGGGCTGGACTTC.